This entry features one TCR beta chain sequence. Its target is unknown. The repertoire was sequenced with immunoSEQ multiplex PCR; TCRdb's copy has only in-frame clones and lacks some. The sample shows about 18,000 clones, around 70% of them seen only once. This sample is part of a study of OX40 agonist ivuxolimab in advanced cancers. Study background: All patients had ivuxolimab intravenously every 2 weeks at 0.01 to 10 mg/kg. Under the entry rules, prior anti-PD-1, anti-PD-L1 or anti-CTLA-4 therapy was allowed, and around 36% had some. Study results and caveats: Normalized T-cell clonal expansion was also low in some nonresponders.

Trimming removed 6 bases from V and 4 bases from J; junction bases left unmatched: 6. Germline loops: CDR1 MNHEY, CDR2 SVGAGI. This CDR3 is built from 15 residues. This material consisted of CD4+ or CD8+ T cells sorted from blood, taken in a trial of the OX40 agonist ivuxolimab. V and J are TRBV6-5 and TRBJ1-5, with TRBD1 matching over 10 bases. This TCR was recovered from an adult with an advanced solid tumor such as melanoma, head and neck, liver or kidney cancer. The CDR3: CASRTGTGVNQPQHF. CDR3 DNA sequence: TGTGCCAGCAGAACCGGGACAGGGGTTAATCAGCCCCAGCATTTT.